This TCR beta chain was sequenced for a study of shared clonotypes between healthy human individuals. The assay was carried out at the deep level. Using immunoSEQ multiplex PCR, the repertoire was profiled, and TCRdb retains in-frame clones only, with some absent. The sample carries about 680,000 clones, about two thirds recorded once. Trimming removed 5 bases at V and 3 bases at J, with 17 bases between. The germline V gene encodes CDR1 MNHEY and CDR2 SMNVEV (reference sequence). The CDR3 is 16 amino acids. The specimen was memory CD4+ T cells sorted from blood. Subset meaning: CD45RA-negative fraction. The clonotype comes from a woman in her 30s in good health. The rearrangement joins TRBV27 to TRBJ1-5; tentatively, D is TRBD1 (6 bases). The CDR3 protein is CASSNALTGFNQPQHF. CDR3 DNA sequence: TGTGCCAGCAGTAATGCATTGACAGGATTCAATCAGCCCCAGCATTTT.